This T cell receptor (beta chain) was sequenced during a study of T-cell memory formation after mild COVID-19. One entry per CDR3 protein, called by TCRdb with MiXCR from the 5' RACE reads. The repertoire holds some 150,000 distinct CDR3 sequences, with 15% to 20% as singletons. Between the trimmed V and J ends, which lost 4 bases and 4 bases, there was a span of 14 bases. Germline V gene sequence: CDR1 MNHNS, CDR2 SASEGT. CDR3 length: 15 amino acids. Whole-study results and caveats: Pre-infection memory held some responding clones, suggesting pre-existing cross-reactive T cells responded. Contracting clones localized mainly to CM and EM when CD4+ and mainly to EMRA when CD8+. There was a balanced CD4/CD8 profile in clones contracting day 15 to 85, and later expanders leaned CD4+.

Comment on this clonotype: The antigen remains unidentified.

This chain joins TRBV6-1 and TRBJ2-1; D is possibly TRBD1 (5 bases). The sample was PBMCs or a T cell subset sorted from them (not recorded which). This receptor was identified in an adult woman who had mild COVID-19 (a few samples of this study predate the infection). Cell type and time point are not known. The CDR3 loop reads CASSVSWQGYNEQFF. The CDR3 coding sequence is TGTGCCAGCAGTGTATCGTGGCAGGGTTACAATGAGCAGTTCTTC.